A single sample gave rise to the 5 T cell receptor beta chains below, sequenced in a study of T cell responses to AZD1222 COVID-19 vaccine. Profiled with immunoSEQ multiplex PCR; TCRdb holds only in-frame clones, not every one. The data show about 86,000 clones, over 85% seen once. The starting material was peripheral blood, obtained on day 0 of AZD1222 vaccination. The origin of the receptors is an adult in good health.

The V call is TRBV2, the J call TRBJ2-2, with TRBD1 as a possible D gene (6 bases). The CDR3 spans 15 residues. Trimming shortened V by 7 bases and J by 0 bases, and 12 bases separated the two germline ends. Germline V gene data show CDR1 as SNHLY and CDR2 as FYNNEI. Written as DNA, the CDR3 is TGTGCCAGCACTGGTGGACAGACGAACACCGGGGAGCTGTTTTTT. This codes for CASTGGQTNTGELFF.

The gene calls are TRBV19 and TRBJ1-5; D possibly corresponds to TRBD1 (5 bases). The V and J ends lost 4 bases and 7 bases respectively, with 17 bases between them. Germline V gives CDR1 LNHDA, CDR2 SQIVND (reference sequence). The CDR3 sequence is 15 residues long. Written as DNA, the CDR3 is TGTGCCAGTAGTAGTGGGGAAGGGGCCGGACAGCCCCAGCATTTT. This gives the protein CASSSGEGAGQPQHF.

The chain carries TRBV10-3 and TRBJ2-3; perhaps TRBD2 as D (6 bases). V gave up 5 bases and J gave up 4 bases, with 13 bases separating them. From germline, CDR1 is ENHRY and CDR2 SYGVKD. This CDR3 has 14 amino acids. CDR3 sequence: CAISKEEGADTQYF. The CDR3, as DNA: TGTGCCATCAGTAAGGAGGAGGGTGCAGATACGCAGTATTTT.

This clone was picked up one time. V is TRBV7-9 and J is TRBJ2-3; 11 bases match TRBD1. This CDR3 contains 15 residues. V lost 8 bases to trimming and J lost 1 base; unmatched junction nucleotides: 5. In germline, CDR1 is SEHNR, CDR2 FQNEAQ (reference sequence). This CDR3 is CASCPGQGGTDTQYF. The CDR3 nucleotides read TGTGCCAGCTGTCCGGGACAGGGGGGCACAGATACGCAGTATTTT.

In DNA form, the CDR3 reads TGCGCCAGCACCTTCGGGCAGGAGGGCACTGAAGCTTTCTTT. Its protein product is CASTFGQEGTEAFF. This chain connects TRBV5-1 to TRBJ1-1; D gene ambiguous. The V end lost 6 bases, the J end lost 4 bases, and 16 bases lay between the germline ends. Looked up from germline, CDR1 is SGHRS and CDR2 is YFSETQ. This CDR3 comprises 14 residues.